Below are 3 T cell receptor beta chains sequenced from a single sample in a study of regulatory T cells in long-lasting Graves disease. With iRepertoire HTBI primers and Arm-PCR of CDR3 regions, TCR beta libraries were built. TCRdb used MiXCR to reprocess the multiplex PCR reads, holding one entry per CDR3 protein. Of roughly 610,000 distinct CDR3 sequences in the sample, around 16% are singletons; the top ten hold about 11%. Indicated time point: newly diagnosed GD, antithyroid drugs for less than 3 months. Generation of the TCR library employed RNA extracted from PBMCs. In addition, the sample was reused for a study of T cells in Graves' hyperthyroidism and ophthalmopathy.

The source was peripheral blood mononuclear cells (PBMCs), collected at new diagnosis, from a patient treated with antithyroid drugs. The receptors shown here come from a man between 18 and 29 years old with Graves disease.

This clonotype showed up just a few times. This chain connects TRBV20-1 to TRBJ2-2; D is perhaps TRBD1 or TRBD2 (5 bases each). The CDR3 extends over 14 amino acids. The germline V gene encodes CDR1 DFQATT and CDR2 SNEGSKA (reference sequence). V was clipped by 3 bases and J by 1 base, with 9 bases between them. In DNA, the CDR3 is TGCAGTGCTAGGGGGGTCCAGAACACCGGGGAGCTGTTTTTT. Translated: CSARGVQNTGELFF.

In its sample, this clonotype was seen many times. The V gene is TRBV7-9, the J gene TRBJ1-2; D not resolved. Per the germline V gene, CDR1 is SEHNR and CDR2 is FQNEAQ (reference sequence). V lost 5 bases, J lost 5 bases, and 15 bases lay in between. CDR3 size: 14 residues. In DNA form, the CDR3 reads TGTGCCAGCAGCCCTGAAAGGGCGAGATATGGCTACACCTTC. It is translated as CASSPERARYGYTF. Full variable domain (remainder filled in from reference TRBV7-9 and TRBJ1-2): DTGVSQNPRHKITKRGQNVTFRCDPISEHNRLYWYRQTLGQGPEFLTYFQNEAQLEKSRLLSDRFSAERPKGSFSTLEIQRTEQGDSAMYLCASSPERARYGYTFGSGTRLTVV.

This clonotype came up many times. DNA for the CDR3: TGTGCCACCAGCAAGGCGGAGTATGGCTACACCTTC. As protein: CATSKAEYGYTF. The chain recombines TRBV15 with TRBJ1-2, with D hard to call. Germline V gene lookup returns CDR1 LNHNV and CDR2 YYDKDF (reference sequence). CDR3 length: 12 residues. Trimming took off 4 bases at V and 5 bases at J, with 8 bases between the two ends.